The T cell receptor beta chain described here comes from a study of human T cells and chemical hapten exposure. This clonotype was seen ten or more times. TCRdb redid the calling of the RACE reads with MiXCR, one entry per CDR3 protein. Among about 90,000 distinct CDR3 sequences, about a tenth were seen once, and the ten largest hold approximately 0.99%. As for time point: patch test 3, about 24 weeks after DPC sensitization. The treatment: therapeutic diphenylcyclopropenone sensitization with weekly scalp DPC. Blood draws preceded each patch test application. CDR3 length: 8 amino acids. Specimen: whole blood, collected in connection with sensitization to the hapten diphenylcyclopropenone (DPC). The sequence was collected from a woman under 40 with alopecia areata. Some clones in this sample may be carry-over from other donors' samples. The chain is built from TRBV12-3 or TRBV12-4 and TRBJ1-5; D is uncertain. The CDR3: CVNQPQHF. In DNA form, the CDR3 reads TGTGTGAATCAGCCCCAGCATTTT.